This TCR beta chain was recovered during a study of blood T cell repertoires in COVID-19. The CDR3 consists of 15 residues. Trimming took 4 bases from V and 1 from J; bases not matched to a gene: 2. Germline CDR1 is SGHNT and CDR2 is YYREEE (reference sequence). In the authors' workflow: For nucleated cells, counts were estimated from reference gene primer amplification. TCRdb's table, derived via immunoSEQ multiplex PCR, lists solely in-frame clones and lacks some. V, J and clone size were drawn from that table, and D and trimming were deduced from the DNA. The sample contains fewer than 100,000 clones, about nine tenths of which appear only once.

This TCR was recovered from a woman in her forties or fifties in a cohort sampled during active COVID-19. Sequences were obtained from peripheral blood. The chain joins TRBV5-4 to TRBJ2-1, with 10 bases matching TRBD1. The CDR3 sequence is CASSRDRGSYNEQFF. CDR3 nucleotide sequence: TGTGCCAGCAGCAGGGACAGGGGTTCCTACAATGAGCAGTTCTTC.